This TCR beta chain was documented in a study of OX40 agonist ivuxolimab in advanced cancers. This table comes from immunoSEQ multiplex PCR, and its TCRdb copy is limited to in-frame clones, with some not included. The sample has under 35,000 clones, more than 75% seen once; the top ten hold about a fifth. Excluded were patients having autoimmune disease history or systemic immunosuppression. V lost 5 bases and J lost 6, with 23 bases in between. The germline V gene has CDR1 SGHTA and CDR2 FQGNSA. The CDR3 runs to 16 residues. The origin of this receptor is an adult with an advanced solid tumor such as melanoma, head and neck, liver or kidney cancer. V gene TRBV7-2 combines with J gene TRBJ2-7; D might be TRBD2 (5 bases). The starting material was CD4+ or CD8+ T cells sorted from blood, obtained in a trial of the OX40 agonist ivuxolimab. The CDR3 here is CASSPRGSRIVIEQYF. DNA of the CDR3: TGTGCCAGCAGCCCCAGAGGGTCTAGAATTGTAATCGAGCAGTACTTC.